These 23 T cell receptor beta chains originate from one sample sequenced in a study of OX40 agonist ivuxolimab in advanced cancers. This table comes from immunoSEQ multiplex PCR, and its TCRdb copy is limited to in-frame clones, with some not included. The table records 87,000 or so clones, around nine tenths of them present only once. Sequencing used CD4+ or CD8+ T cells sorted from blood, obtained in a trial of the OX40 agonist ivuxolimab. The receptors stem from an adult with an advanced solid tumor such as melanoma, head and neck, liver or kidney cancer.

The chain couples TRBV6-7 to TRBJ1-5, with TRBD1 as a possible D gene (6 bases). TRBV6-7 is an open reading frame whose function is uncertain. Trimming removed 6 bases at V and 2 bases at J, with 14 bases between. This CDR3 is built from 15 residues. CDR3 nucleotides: TGTGCCAGCAGCCTTAATCCAGGGGGCAATCAGCCCCAGCATTTT. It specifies CASSLNPGGNQPQHF.

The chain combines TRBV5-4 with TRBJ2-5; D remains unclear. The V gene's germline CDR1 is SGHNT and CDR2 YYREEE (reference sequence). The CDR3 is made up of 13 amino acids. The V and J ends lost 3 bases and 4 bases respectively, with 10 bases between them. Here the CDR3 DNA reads TGTGCCAGCAGCTCCCTAGACCCAGAGACCCAGTACTTC. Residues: CASSSLDPETQYF.

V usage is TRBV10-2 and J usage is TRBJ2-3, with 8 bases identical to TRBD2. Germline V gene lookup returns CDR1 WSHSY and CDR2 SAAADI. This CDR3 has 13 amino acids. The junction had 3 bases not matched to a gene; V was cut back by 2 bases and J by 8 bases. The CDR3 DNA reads TGCGCCAGCAGTGAGGCGGGGGGAGGTACGCAGTATTTT. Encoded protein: CASSEAGGGTQYF.

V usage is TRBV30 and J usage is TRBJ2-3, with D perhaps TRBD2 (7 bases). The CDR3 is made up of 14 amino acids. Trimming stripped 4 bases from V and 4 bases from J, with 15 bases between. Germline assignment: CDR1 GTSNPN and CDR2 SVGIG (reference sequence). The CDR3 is CAWITGREADTQYF. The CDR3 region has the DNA TGTGCCTGGATTACAGGGAGGGAGGCAGATACGCAGTATTTT.

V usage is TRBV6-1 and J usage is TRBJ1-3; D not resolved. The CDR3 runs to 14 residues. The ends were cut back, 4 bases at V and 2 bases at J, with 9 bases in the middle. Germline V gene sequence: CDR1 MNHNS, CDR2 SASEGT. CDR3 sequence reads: CASSGSGAGNTIYF. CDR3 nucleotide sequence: TGTGCCAGCAGTGGGTCAGGAGCTGGAAACACCATATATTTT.

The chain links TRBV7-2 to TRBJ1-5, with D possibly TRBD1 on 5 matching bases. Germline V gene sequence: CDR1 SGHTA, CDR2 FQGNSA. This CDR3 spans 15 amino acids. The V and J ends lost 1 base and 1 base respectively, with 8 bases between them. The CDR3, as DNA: TGTGCCAGCAGCTTAGAAGGGGTGAGCAATCAGCCCCAGCATTTT. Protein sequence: CASSLEGVSNQPQHF.

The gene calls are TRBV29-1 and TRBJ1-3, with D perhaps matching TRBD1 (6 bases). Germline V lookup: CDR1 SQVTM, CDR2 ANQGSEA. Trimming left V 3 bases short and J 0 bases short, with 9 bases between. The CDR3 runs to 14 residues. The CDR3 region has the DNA TGCAGCGTTGATGGGGGCAACTCTGGAAACACCATATATTTT. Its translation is CSVDGGNSGNTIYF.

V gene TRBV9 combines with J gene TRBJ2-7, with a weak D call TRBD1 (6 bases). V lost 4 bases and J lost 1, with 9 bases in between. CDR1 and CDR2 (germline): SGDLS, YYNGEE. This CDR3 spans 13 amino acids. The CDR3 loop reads CASSPGQSYEQYF. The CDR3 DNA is TGTGCCAGCAGCCCCGGACAGTCCTACGAGCAGTACTTC. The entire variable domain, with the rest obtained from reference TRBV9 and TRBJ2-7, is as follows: DSGVTQTPKHLITATGQRVTLRCSPRSGDLSVYWYQQSLDQGLQFLIQYYNGEERAKGNILERFSAQQFPDLHSELNLSSLELGDSALYFCASSPGQSYEQYFGPGTRLTVT.

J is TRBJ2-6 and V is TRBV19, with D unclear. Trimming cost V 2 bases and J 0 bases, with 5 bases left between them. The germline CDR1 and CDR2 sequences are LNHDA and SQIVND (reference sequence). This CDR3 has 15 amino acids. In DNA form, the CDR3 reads TGTGCCAGTAGTATATCGCCCTCTGGGGCCAACGTCCTGACTTTC. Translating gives CASSISPSGANVLTF. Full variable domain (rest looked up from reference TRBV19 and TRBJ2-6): DGGITQSPKYLFRKEGQNVTLSCEQNLNHDAMYWYRQDPGQGLRLIYYSQIVNDFQKGDIAEGYSVSREKKESFPLTVTSAQKNPTAFYLCASSISPSGANVLTFGAGSRLTVL.

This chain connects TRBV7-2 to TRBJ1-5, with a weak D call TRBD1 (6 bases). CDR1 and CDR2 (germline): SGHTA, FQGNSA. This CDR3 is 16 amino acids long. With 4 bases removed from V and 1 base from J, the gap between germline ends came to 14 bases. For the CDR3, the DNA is TGTGCCAGCAGCTCACCGGGAACAGGGAGCAATCAGCCCCAGCATTTT. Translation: CASSSPGTGSNQPQHF.

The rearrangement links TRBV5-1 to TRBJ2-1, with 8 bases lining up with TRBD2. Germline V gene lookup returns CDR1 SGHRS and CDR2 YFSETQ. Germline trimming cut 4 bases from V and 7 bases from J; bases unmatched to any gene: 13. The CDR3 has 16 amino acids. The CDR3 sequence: CASSGGLVGTRNEQFF. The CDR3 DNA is TGCGCCAGCAGCGGGGGACTAGTAGGAACCCGGAATGAGCAGTTCTTC.

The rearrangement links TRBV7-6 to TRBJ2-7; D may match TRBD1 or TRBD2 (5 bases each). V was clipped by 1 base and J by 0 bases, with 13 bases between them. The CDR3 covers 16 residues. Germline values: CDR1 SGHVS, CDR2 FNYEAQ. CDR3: CASSLGGRISSYEQYF. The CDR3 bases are TGTGCCAGCAGCTTAGGGGGACGGATCTCCTCCTACGAGCAGTACTTC.

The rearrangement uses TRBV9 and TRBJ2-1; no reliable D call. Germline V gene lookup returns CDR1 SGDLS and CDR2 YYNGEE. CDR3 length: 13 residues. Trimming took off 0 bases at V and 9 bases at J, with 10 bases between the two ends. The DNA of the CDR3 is TGTGCCAGCAGCGTAGGTGGGCTGGGTGAGCAGTTCTTC. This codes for CASSVGGLGEQFF.

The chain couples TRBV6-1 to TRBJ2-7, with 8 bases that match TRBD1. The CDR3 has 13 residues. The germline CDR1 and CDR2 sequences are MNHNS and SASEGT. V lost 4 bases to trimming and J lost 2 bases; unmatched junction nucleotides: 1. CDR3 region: CASSVGQAYEQYF. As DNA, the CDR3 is TGTGCCAGCAGTGTGGGACAGGCCTACGAGCAGTACTTC.

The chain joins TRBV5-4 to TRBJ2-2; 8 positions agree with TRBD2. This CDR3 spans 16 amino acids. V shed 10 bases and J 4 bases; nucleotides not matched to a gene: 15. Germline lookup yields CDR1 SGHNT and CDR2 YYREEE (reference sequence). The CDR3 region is CAYSYGGGQFTGELFF. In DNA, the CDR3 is TGTGCCTACTCGTACGGCGGGGGGCAATTCACCGGGGAGCTGTTTTTT.

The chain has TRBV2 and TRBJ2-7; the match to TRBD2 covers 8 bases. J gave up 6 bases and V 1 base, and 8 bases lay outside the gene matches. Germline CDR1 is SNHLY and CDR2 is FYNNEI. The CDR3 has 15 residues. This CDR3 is CASSEDAGGLGEQYF. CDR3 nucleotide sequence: TGTGCCAGCAGTGAAGATGCGGGAGGCCTGGGCGAGCAGTACTTC.

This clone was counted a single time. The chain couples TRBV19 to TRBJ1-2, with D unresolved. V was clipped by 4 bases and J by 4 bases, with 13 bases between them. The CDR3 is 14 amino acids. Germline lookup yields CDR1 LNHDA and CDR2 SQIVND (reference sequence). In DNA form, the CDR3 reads TGTGCCAGTAGTACCCGCCCCGGTGGCTATGGCTACACCTTC. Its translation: CASSTRPGGYGYTF.

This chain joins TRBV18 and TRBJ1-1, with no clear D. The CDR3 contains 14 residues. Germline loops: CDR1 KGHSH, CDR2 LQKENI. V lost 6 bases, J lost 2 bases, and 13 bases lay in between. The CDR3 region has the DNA TGTGCCAGCTCCCCCCTCCCAGGAAACACTGAAGCTTTCTTT. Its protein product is CASSPLPGNTEAFF.

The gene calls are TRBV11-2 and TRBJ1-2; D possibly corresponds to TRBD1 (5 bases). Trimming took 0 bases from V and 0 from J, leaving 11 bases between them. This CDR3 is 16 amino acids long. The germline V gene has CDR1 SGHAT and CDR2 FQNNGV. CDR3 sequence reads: CASSLDGARANYGYTF. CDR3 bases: TGTGCCAGCAGCTTAGATGGGGCACGAGCTAACTATGGCTACACCTTC.

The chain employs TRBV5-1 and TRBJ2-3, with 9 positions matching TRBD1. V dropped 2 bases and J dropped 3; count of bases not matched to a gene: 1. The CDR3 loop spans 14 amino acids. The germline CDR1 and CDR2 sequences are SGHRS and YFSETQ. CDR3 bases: TGCGCCAGCAGCTTCGGGACAGGGACAGATACGCAGTATTTT. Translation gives CASSFGTGTDTQYF.

The chain's CDR3 is CASSLSPQGTGELFF. The CDR3 region has the DNA TGTGCCAGCAGCTTAAGCCCCCAGGGCACCGGGGAGCTGTTTTTT. This chain joins TRBV7-3 and TRBJ2-2, with a possible D match to TRBD1 (5 bases). Germline V lookup: CDR1 SGHTA, CDR2 FQGTGA. Trimming shortened V by 1 base and J by 4 bases, and 10 bases separated the two germline ends. CDR3 length: 15 amino acids.

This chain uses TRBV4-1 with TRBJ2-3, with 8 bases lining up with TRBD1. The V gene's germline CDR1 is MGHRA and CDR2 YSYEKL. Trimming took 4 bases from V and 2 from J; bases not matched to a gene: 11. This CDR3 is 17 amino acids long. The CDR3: CASSLQGAAGSTDTQYF. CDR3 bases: TGCGCCAGCAGCCTTCAGGGGGCTGCGGGGTCCACAGATACGCAGTATTTT.

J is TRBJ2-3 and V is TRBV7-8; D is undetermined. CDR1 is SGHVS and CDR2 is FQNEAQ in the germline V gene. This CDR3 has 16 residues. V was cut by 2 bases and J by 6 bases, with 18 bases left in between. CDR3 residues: CASSLSVPQAVDTQYF. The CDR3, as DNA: TGTGCCAGCAGCTTATCGGTCCCCCAGGCGGTGGATACGCAGTATTTT.